One sample yielded the 7 T cell receptor beta chains listed below, sequenced in a study of blood T cell repertoires in COVID-19. Libraries were prepared by immunoSEQ multiplex PCR; TCRdb keeps only in-frame clonotypes and omits some of them. Of about 260,000 clones in the sample, approximately 87% are singletons; the top ten hold about 1.4%. The specimen was peripheral blood. Every receptor here comes from a woman in her 40s who had recovered from COVID-19.

The chain combines TRBV30 with TRBJ2-7, with TRBD1 identical over 8 bases. V lost 1 base to trimming and J lost 2 bases; unmatched junction nucleotides: 4. This CDR3 has 14 residues. Germline V gene data show CDR1 as GTSNPN and CDR2 as SVGIG (reference sequence). The CDR3 sequence is CAWSGRDRPYEQYF. CDR3 DNA: TGTGCCTGGAGTGGGAGGGACAGGCCCTACGAGCAGTACTTC. The full variable domain, with the rest looked up from reference TRBV30 and TRBJ2-7, is SQTIHQWPATLVQPVGSPLSLECTVEGTSNPNLYWYRQAAGRGLQLLFYSVGIGQISSEVPQNLSASRPQDRQFILSSKKLLLSDSGFYLCAWSGRDRPYEQYFGPGTRLTVT.

The rearrangement joins TRBV3-1 (or the pseudogene TRBV3-2) to TRBJ1-6, with no clear D. The CDR3 covers 12 residues. The ends were cut back, 2 bases at V and 12 bases at J, with 8 bases in the middle. Germline V gene sequence: CDR1 LGHDT, CDR2 YNNKEL (reference sequence). As DNA, the CDR3 is TGTGCCAGCAGCCAATACGAGGGACCCCTCCACTTT. This sequence encodes CASSQYEGPLHF.

V and J are TRBV12-3 or TRBV12-4 and TRBJ1-4; 7 bases match TRBD1. J lost 13 bases, V lost 6 bases, and 11 bases had no gene match. The CDR3 covers 13 residues. The CDR3 loop reads CASSRGQGERLFF. In nucleotides, the CDR3 is TGTGCCAGCAGCCGGGGTCAGGGGGAGAGACTGTTTTTT.

This sequence joins TRBV11-2 and TRBJ2-7; perhaps TRBD1 as D (5 bases). Trimming stripped 1 base from V and 3 bases from J, with 13 bases between. This CDR3 region has 15 residues. CDR1 is SGHAT, CDR2 FQNNGV, per germline. In nucleotides, the CDR3 is TGTGCCAGCAGCTTAGTTTTGGGCAGGGACTACGAGCAGTACTTC. Amino acid sequence: CASSLVLGRDYEQYF.

This chain links TRBV9 with TRBJ2-7; 9 nucleotides line up with TRBD1. Trimming took 3 bases from V and 2 from J; bases not matched to a gene: 9. The V gene's germline CDR1 is SGDLS and CDR2 YYNGEE. The CDR3 is made up of 16 amino acids. The CDR3, as DNA: TGTGCCAGCAGCGCGCTTTGGGACAGGGAGCCCTACGAGCAGTACTTC. Encoded protein: CASSALWDREPYEQYF.

This clone was seen just once. V gene TRBV6-6 combines with J gene TRBJ1-1; TRBD1 matches 8 bases. The CDR3 has 16 residues. The germline gives CDR1 MNHNY, CDR2 SVGAGI (reference sequence). V shed 5 bases, J shed 3 bases, and the junction held 11 bases outside the gene matches. The CDR3 DNA sequence: TGTGCCAGCAGTGGACAGGGAGGGTACGGTGACACTGAAGCTTTCTTT. It codes for CASSGQGGYGDTEAFF.

This clone has more than one count but fewer than ten. The chain is built from TRBV18 and TRBJ1-2, with TRBD1 identical over 9 bases. V trimming: 2 bases; J trimming: 8 bases; junction bases outside the gene matches: 9. This CDR3 region has 15 residues. Germline V gives CDR1 KGHSH, CDR2 LQKENI. The CDR3 DNA is TGTGCCAGCTCACCAGGGCTGGACAGGGGAGAGGGCTACACCTTC. The encoded protein is CASSPGLDRGEGYTF.